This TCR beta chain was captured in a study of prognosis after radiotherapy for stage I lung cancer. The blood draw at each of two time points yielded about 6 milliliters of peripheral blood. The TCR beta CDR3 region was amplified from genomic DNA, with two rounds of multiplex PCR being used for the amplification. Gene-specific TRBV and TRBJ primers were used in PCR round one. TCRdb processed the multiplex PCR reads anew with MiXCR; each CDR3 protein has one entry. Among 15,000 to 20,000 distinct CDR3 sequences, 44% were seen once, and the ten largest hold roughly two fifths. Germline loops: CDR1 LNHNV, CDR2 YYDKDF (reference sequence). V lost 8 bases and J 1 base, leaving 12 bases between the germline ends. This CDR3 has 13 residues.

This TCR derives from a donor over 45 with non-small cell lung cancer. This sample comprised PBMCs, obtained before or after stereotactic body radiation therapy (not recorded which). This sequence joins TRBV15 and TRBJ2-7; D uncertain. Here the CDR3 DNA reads TGTGCCACCCGAAAGGACGGATCCTACGAGCAGTACTTC. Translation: CATRKDGSYEQYF.